Here is one TCR beta chain with its context. Its antigen is not identified. These data are taken from a study of T cell responses to AZD1222 COVID-19 vaccine. Across the whole study: The analysis combined second doses at about 4 or about 12 weeks. Findings of the study overall: The donors showed a predominance of white British ancestry and of females, with possible underestimation of clonal diversity. Baseline testing showed seropositivity in only six or seven AZD1222 recipients.

Trimming removed 3 bases from V and 7 bases from J, with 15 bases in between. The length of the CDR3 is 14 residues. Germline V CDR1 and CDR2: LNHDA, SQIVND (reference sequence). The assay was immunoSEQ multiplex PCR, and TCRdb's table has in-frame clones only and misses some. The sample lists fewer than 120,000 clones, about nine tenths seen once, with about 8.3% in the top ten. The input for sequencing was peripheral blood, taken on day 0 of AZD1222 vaccination. The TCR was taken from an adult in good health. This chain links TRBV19 with TRBJ1-1, with D perhaps matching TRBD1 (6 bases). This CDR3 reads CASSMLRRGGEAFF. For the CDR3, the DNA is TGTGCCAGTAGTATGTTACGGAGAGGGGGTGAAGCTTTCTTT. Drawing the rest from reference TRBV19 and TRBJ1-1, the complete variable domain is DGGITQSPKYLFRKEGQNVTLSCEQNLNHDAMYWYRQDPGQGLRLIYYSQIVNDFQKGDIAEGYSVSREKKESFPLTVTSAQKNPTAFYLCASSMLRRGGEAFFGQGTRLTVV.